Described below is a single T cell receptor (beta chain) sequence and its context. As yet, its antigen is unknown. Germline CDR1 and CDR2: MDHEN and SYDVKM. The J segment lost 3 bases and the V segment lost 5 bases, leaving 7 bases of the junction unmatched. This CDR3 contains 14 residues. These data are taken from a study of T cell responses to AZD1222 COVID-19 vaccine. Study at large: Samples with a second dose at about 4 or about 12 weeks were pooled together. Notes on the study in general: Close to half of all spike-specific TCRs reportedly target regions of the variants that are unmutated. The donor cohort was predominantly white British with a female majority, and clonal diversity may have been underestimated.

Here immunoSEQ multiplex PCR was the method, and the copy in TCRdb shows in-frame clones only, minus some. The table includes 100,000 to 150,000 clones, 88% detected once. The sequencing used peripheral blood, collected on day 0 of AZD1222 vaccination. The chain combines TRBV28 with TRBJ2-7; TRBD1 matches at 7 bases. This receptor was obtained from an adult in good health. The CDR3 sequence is CASSPRDSHYEQYF. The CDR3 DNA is TGTGCCAGCAGTCCCCGGGACAGCCACTACGAGCAGTACTTC.